This T cell receptor beta chain was recovered during a study of blood T cell repertoires in COVID-19. Study overall: Spain, Italy and the United States supplied samples that represented acute and convalescent COVID-19.

Sequencing was performed with immunoSEQ multiplex PCR; in TCRdb, only in-frame clones are kept and a portion is missing. Of some 250,000 clones in the sample, less than 85% were seen once. The source of this sequence is a woman aged 18-35 years with acute or convalescent COVID-19. Sequencing input: peripheral blood.

The CDR3 DNA is TGTGCCAGCAGTGAATTTGTACAGGGACCTCAAGAGACCCAGTACTTC. It translates to CASSEFVQGPQETQYF. V and J are TRBV25-1 and TRBJ2-5, with D possibly being TRBD1 (6 bases). This CDR3 contains 16 residues. Trimming pared 1 base from V and 2 bases from J, leaving 14 bases between. The germline gives CDR1 MGHDK, CDR2 SYGVNS.